The rows below give T cell receptor beta chains drawn from one sample of a study of shared clonotypes between healthy human individuals. Clones were read by immunoSEQ multiplex PCR, and TCRdb kept only the in-frame ones, dropping some. Among 950,000 to 1,100,000 clones listed, around four fifths were seen once. The specimen was memory CD4+ T cells sorted from blood. Receptors originate from a man younger than 30 in good health. CDR3s include the opening cysteine and the closing phenylalanine or tryptophan. The D gene is left open where the match is weak. Only some rows state a clone size, as once, few, many or a class for expanded clones.

DNA: TGTGCCTGGAGCGGGGGCCCTGAAAAGACCCAGTACTTC; CDR3: CAWSGGPEKTQYF; size: .; D: .; V: TRBV30; J: TRBJ2-5
DNA: TGCGCCAGCAGCTTCCTACAGGGGAACACCGGGGAGCTGTTTTTT; CDR3: CASSFLQGNTGELFF; size: .; D: .; V: TRBV5-1; J: TRBJ2-2
DNA: TGTGCCTGGAGTGTACAGAGGAGCCAAGCTTTTTCTGGGGCCAACGTCCTGACTTTC; CDR3: CAWSVQRSQAFSGANVLTF; size: .; D: .; V: TRBV30; J: TRBJ2-6
DNA: TGCGCCAGCAGTGCAAACCTCCAAGAGACCCAGTACTTC; CDR3: CASSANLQETQYF; size: .; D: .; V: TRBV10-1; J: TRBJ2-5
DNA: TGCGCCAGCAGCTCCGAAGTTGGCTACACCTTC; CDR3: CASSSEVGYTF; size: .; D: .; V: TRBV5-1; J: TRBJ1-2
DNA: TGTGCCAGCAGCTCCCCCCCCCAGTCAGATACGCAGTATTTT; CDR3: CASSSPPQSDTQYF; size: .; D: .; V: TRBV7-3; J: TRBJ2-3
DNA: TGTGCCAGCAGTTTGACAGGGTCGGACTCCTACGAGCAGTACTTC; CDR3: CASSLTGSDSYEQYF; size: .; D: TRBD1; V: TRBV7-3; J: TRBJ2-7
DNA: TGTGCCATCAGTGGGGACGGAAACTATGGCTACACCTTC; CDR3: CAISGDGNYGYTF; size: .; D: .; V: TRBV10-3; J: TRBJ1-2
DNA: TGTGCCATCAGTGACAGGACAGCCAACTACGAGCAGTACTTC; CDR3: CAISDRTANYEQYF; size: .; D: .; V: TRBV10-3; J: TRBJ2-7
DNA: TGTGCCAGCAGTGTGGGAACCGGGGAGCTGTTTTTT; CDR3: CASSVGTGELFF; size: .; D: .; V: TRBV2; J: TRBJ2-2
DNA: TGTGCCAGCAGTGATCCGGGACTAGCGGGAGGGCCAGCTACGCAGTATTTT; CDR3: CASSDPGLAGGPATQYF; size: .; D: TRBD2; V: TRBV2; J: TRBJ2-3
DNA: TGCAGCGCCGGGACAGGGTGGTTAGAAAATGGCTACACCTTC; CDR3: CSAGTGWLENGYTF; size: once; D: TRBD1; V: TRBV29-1; J: TRBJ1-2
DNA: TGTGCCAGCTCACTGGGACAGGGGCAGCGCTACACCTTC; CDR3: CASSLGQGQRYTF; size: .; D: TRBD1; V: TRBV18; J: TRBJ1-2
DNA: TGTGCCAGCAGCTTAGAAGAGCTAGGGGCTGGGGAGCAGTTCTTC; CDR3: CASSLEELGAGEQFF; size: .; D: .; V: TRBV7-9; J: TRBJ2-1
DNA: TGTGCCAGCAGCCTCGGCGGCCTAATGGCGGGAAACACCATATATTTT; CDR3: CASSLGGLMAGNTIYF; size: .; D: .; V: TRBV9; J: TRBJ1-3
DNA: TGTGCCAGCAGTTTGCAGGAGACAAACACTGAAGCTTTCTTT; CDR3: CASSLQETNTEAFF; size: .; D: .; V: TRBV27; J: TRBJ1-1
DNA: TGTGCCAGCTCACCACAGGGGAATGGGAATGAAGCTTTCTTT; CDR3: CASSPQGNGNEAFF; size: .; D: .; V: TRBV18; J: TRBJ1-1
DNA: TGTGCCAGCAGCCTGGGACAGGGGGAACCCTTCAAAAACATTCAGTACTTC; CDR3: CASSLGQGEPFKNIQYF; size: few; D: TRBD1; V: TRBV7-9; J: TRBJ2-4
DNA: TGTGCCAGCAGCTTGGGTGCGGGAGCGAACACCGGGGAGCTGTTTTTT; CDR3: CASSLGAGANTGELFF; size: .; D: TRBD2; V: TRBV5-8; J: TRBJ2-2
DNA: TGTGCCAGCAGTTACTCGGGAGATACGCAGTATTTT; CDR3: CASSYSGDTQYF; size: .; D: .; V: TRBV6-5; J: TRBJ2-3
DNA: TGTGCCAGCAGTGCAACAACAGGGAACAATGAGCAGTTCTTC; CDR3: CASSATTGNNEQFF; size: .; D: .; V: TRBV6-1; J: TRBJ2-1
DNA: TGTGCCAGTAGTATAACCCCTGTGGCGGGAGGTTCCTACGAGCAGTACTTC; CDR3: CASSITPVAGGSYEQYF; size: .; D: TRBD2; V: TRBV19; J: TRBJ2-7
DNA: TGCGCCAGCAGCTTGGGGGGAATTGAAGCGCAGTATTTT; CDR3: CASSLGGIEAQYF; size: .; D: .; V: TRBV5-1; J: TRBJ2-3
DNA: TGTGCCAGTAGTATGGAGGCGGCTGGGGCCAACGTCCTGACTTTC; CDR3: CASSMEAAGANVLTF; size: .; D: .; V: TRBV19; J: TRBJ2-6
DNA: TGTGCCATCAGTGAGTCGAGTGCGGGGCCGCCCTACAATGAGCAGTTCTTC; CDR3: CAISESSAGPPYNEQFF; size: .; D: .; V: TRBV10-3; J: TRBJ2-1
DNA: TGTGCCAGCAGTTTCCTTAACTACAATGAGCAGTTCTTC; CDR3: CASSFLNYNEQFF; size: .; D: .; V: TRBV28; J: TRBJ2-1
DNA: TGTGCCAGCAGTGCTGAGGGACAGGGGGGTCAGCCCCAGCATTTT; CDR3: CASSAEGQGGQPQHF; size: few; D: TRBD1; V: TRBV6-4; J: TRBJ1-5